These T cell receptor beta chains were read from a single sample in a study of blood T cell repertoires in COVID-19. Profiling relied on immunoSEQ multiplex PCR, and the TCRdb table lists in-frame clones only, not all of them. The table has roughly 48,000 clones, roughly 80% seen once. Sequences were obtained from peripheral blood. The receptors shown here come from a man between 35 and 55 years old with acute or convalescent COVID-19. Both conserved end residues are part of each CDR3. D genes are given only for firm matches. Clone sizes are given selectively: once, few, many, or a class where the clone is expanded.

. | TRBJ1-1 | TRBV7-9 | . | TGTGCCAGCAGCTCGGAGGGGTTGAACACTGAAGCTTTCTTT | CASSSEGLNTEAFF
. | TRBJ1-6 | TRBV5-8 | . | TGTGCCAGCAGCCCCGCCGGCTATAATTCACCCCTCCACTTT | CASSPAGYNSPLHF
. | TRBJ1-6 | TRBV5-1 | . | TGCGCCAGCAGCTTGTTTATACTCTCGAGCTCCTATAATTCACCCCTCCACTTT | CASSLFILSSSYNSPLHF
. | TRBJ2-5 | TRBV19 | . | TGTGCCACACAGGGAGCCCAAGAGACCCAGTACTTC | CATQGAQETQYF
. | TRBJ1-2 | TRBV9 | TRBD1 | TGTGCCAGCACCCGAGACAGGGACCTCTATGGCTACACCTTC | CASTRDRDLYGYTF
. | TRBJ2-7 | TRBV30 | TRBD1 | TGTGCCTGGAGTGAAGTAGGGACAGGGGGCGACCACGAGCAGTACTTC | CAWSEVGTGGDHEQYF
few | TRBJ2-1 | TRBV2 | . | TGTGCCAGCAGTGAATTCGGCTACAATGAGCAGTTCTTC | CASSEFGYNEQFF
. | TRBJ2-2 | TRBV7-9 | . | TGTGCCAGCAGCTTAACTACAGGGCTTGCCGGGGAGCTGTTTTTT | CASSLTTGLAGELFF
. | TRBJ1-5 | TRBV2 | . | TGTGCCAGCAGTGATTCAGGGGTCCAGCCCCAGCATTTT | CASSDSGVQPQHF
. | TRBJ2-1 | TRBV5-1 | . | TGCGCCAGCAGCCCAATTGGGGGGGCTAGTCCCTACAATGAGCAGTTCTTC | CASSPIGGASPYNEQFF
once | TRBJ1-2 | TRBV5-4 | . | TGTGCCAGCAGCTTAAGGCTAAGGGGCGCTTGGGATGGCTACACCTTC | CASSLRLRGAWDGYTF
. | TRBJ2-3 | TRBV5-1 | . | TGCGCCAGCAGCTTGTCTACAGGAAATGCAGATACGCAGTATTTT | CASSLSTGNADTQYF
. | TRBJ2-1 | TRBV11-2 | . | TGTGCCAGCAGCTTAGGGATCAGGGGCAATGAGCAGTTCTTC | CASSLGIRGNEQFF
. | TRBJ1-4 | TRBV5-4 | . | TGTGCCAGCAGCTTGGGTGGGGCAGGTAATGAAAAACTGTTTTTT | CASSLGGAGNEKLFF
. | TRBJ1-6 | TRBV4-1 | . | TGCGCCAGCAGCCAAGTGGAGGCGGGGAGTGATAATTCACCCCTCCACTTT | CASSQVEAGSDNSPLHF
few | TRBJ1-3 | TRBV9 | TRBD1 | TGTGCCAGCAGAGAAGGGACAGGGATCCCTTTCTCTGGAAACACCATATATTTT | CASREGTGIPFSGNTIYF
. | TRBJ1-2 | TRBV14 | . | TGTGCCAGCAGCCAAAATCTTCTCGGTTTTGGCTACACCTTC | CASSQNLLGFGYTF
few | TRBJ1-5 | TRBV19 | . | TGTGCCGCTGGGCCACGACAGCCCCAGCATTTT | CAAGPRQPQHF
. | TRBJ1-1 | TRBV6-2/TRBV6-3 | . | TGTGCCAGCAGTAGCAGGAATCTAAACACTGAAGCTTTCTTT | CASSSRNLNTEAFF
. | TRBJ1-1 | TRBV30 | . | TGTGCCTGGAGTCCGGGAACGAACACTGAAGCTTTCTTT | CAWSPGTNTEAFF
. | TRBJ1-2 | TRBV19 | . | TGTGCCAGTAGTAGGAGGGGTGAGGGACGGTATGGCTACACCTTC | CASSRRGEGRYGYTF
. | TRBJ2-3 | TRBV5-1 | TRBD2 | TGCGCCAGCAGCTTGTCTGTAGCGGGCGGCATGGAGGATACGCAGTATTTT | CASSLSVAGGMEDTQYF
few | TRBJ1-6 | TRBV24-1 | TRBD1 | TGTGCCACCAGTGACCCTACAGGGGGTCTCCACTTT | CATSDPTGGLHF
. | TRBJ1-2 | TRBV6-5 | TRBD1 | TGTGCCAGCAGTACAGGGGGTGGCTACACCTTC | CASSTGGGYTF